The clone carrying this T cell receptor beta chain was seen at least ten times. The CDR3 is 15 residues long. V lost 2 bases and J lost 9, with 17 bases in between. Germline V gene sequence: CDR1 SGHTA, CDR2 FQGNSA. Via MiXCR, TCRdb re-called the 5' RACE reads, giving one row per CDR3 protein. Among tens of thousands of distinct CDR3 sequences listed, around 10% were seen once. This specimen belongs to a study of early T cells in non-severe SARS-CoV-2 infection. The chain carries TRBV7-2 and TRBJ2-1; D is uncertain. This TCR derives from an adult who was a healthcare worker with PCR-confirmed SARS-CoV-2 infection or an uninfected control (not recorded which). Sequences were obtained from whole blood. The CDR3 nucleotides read TGTGCCAGCAGCTTAAGTGGCCAGGTCCGCATTGAGCAGTTCTTC. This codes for CASSLSGQVRIEQFF.